A selection of T cell receptor beta chains follows, all from one sample in a study of T cells in Graves' hyperthyroidism and ophthalmopathy. A single record per CDR3 protein comes from TCRdb applying MiXCR to the multiplex PCR reads. The profile shows approximately 640,000 distinct CDR3 sequences, 15% to 20% of them singletons. The material sequenced was blood. These receptors all come from a man aged 50-60 years with Graves' hyperthyroidism. Both conserved end residues are trimmed from each CDR3. Clone sizes are given selectively: once, few, many, or a class where the clone is expanded.

>TRBJ2-7|many|TRBV28
ASRLAGGPYEQY
>TRBJ2-5|many|TRBV27
ASSARTGDVTQY
>TRBJ2-7|few|TRBV28
ASKSFRQGDYEQY
>TRBJ1-1|.|TRBV20-1
SARDAGTGGPEAF
>TRBJ2-5|few|TRBV5-1
ASSIPQGSLETQY
>TRBJ1-5|few|TRBV20-1
SAREQGPQPQH
>TRBJ1-1|.|TRBV28
ASSQNGVRTEAF
>TRBJ1-4|.|TRBV12-3/TRBV12-4
ASRHKARFGEKLF
>TRBJ2-3|many|TRBV28
ASSLGLAGGPGDTQY
>TRBJ1-1|.|TRBV6-1
ASSEELLNTETF
>TRBJ1-1|many|TRBV28
ASTLPTGATARGAF
>TRBJ1-5|few|TRBV28
ASSLRGLGQPQH
>TRBJ2-7|many|TRBV28
ASSSNPRSSPTNYEQY
>TRBJ2-1|few|TRBV12-3/TRBV12-4
ASSSSHLNEQF
>TRBJ1-4|.|TRBV30
AWSVRGNRREKLF
>TRBJ2-7|many|TRBV7-9
ASSTLGLQEQY
>TRBJ2-1|once|TRBV20-1
SARGGTQAFCNEQF
>TRBJ2-1|many|TRBV11-1
ASSSVWSDEQF
>TRBJ2-5|many|TRBV18
ASPSETQY
>TRBJ2-5|many|TRBV19
ASSMMDRIQETQY
>TRBJ1-1|many|TRBV30
AWSRGTTEAF
>TRBJ2-2|.|TRBV27
ASSQRAYDRNTGELF
>TRBJ2-1|.|TRBV19
ASSIPQSPNEQF
>TRBJ2-1|few|TRBV7-2
ASSLSGRGGVF
>TRBJ2-1|.|TRBV5-1
ASSLWVAGAEQF
>TRBJ1-5|few|TRBV5-8
ASSPLAGEFYSNQPQH
>TRBJ2-1|.|TRBV6-5
ASSYGTSGDSSYNEQF
>TRBJ2-3|.|TRBV19
ASSVNRGTDTQY
>TRBJ2-7|many|TRBV12-3/TRBV12-4
ASSFNPGGNSYEQY
>TRBJ2-1|few|TRBV4-1
ASSQDQTPYNEQF
>TRBJ2-7|.|TRBV6-1
ASSEATILYEQY
>TRBJ2-7|many|TRBV7-9
ASSPKGQGAYEQY
>TRBJ2-5|many|TRBV7-3
ASSLTRQETQY
>TRBJ2-3|.|TRBV4-1
ASSQDHSRPGGLDTQY
>TRBJ2-5|many|TRBV28
ASTPPTGTQY
>TRBJ1-1|many|TRBV2
ASNQVPNTEAF
>TRBJ2-5|few|TRBV2
ASSVREKETQY
>TRBJ2-7|.|TRBV18
ASSRGDRAPYEQY
>TRBJ1-1|many|TRBV12-3/TRBV12-4
ASRSNTEAF
>TRBJ2-5|many|TRBV6-1
ASSQGRFQETQY
>TRBJ1-2|few|TRBV6-5
ASSYLIKGNQYGYT
>TRBJ2-5|.|TRBV9
ASSRGPGGWETQY
>TRBJ2-1|few|TRBV19
ASSMSEGGASYNEQF
>TRBJ2-3|many|TRBV24-1
ATSDFKGGSTDTQY
>TRBJ2-7|many|TRBV11-2
ASSAMTSGSGYEQY
>TRBJ2-1|few|TRBV4-1
ASRGGARNNEQF